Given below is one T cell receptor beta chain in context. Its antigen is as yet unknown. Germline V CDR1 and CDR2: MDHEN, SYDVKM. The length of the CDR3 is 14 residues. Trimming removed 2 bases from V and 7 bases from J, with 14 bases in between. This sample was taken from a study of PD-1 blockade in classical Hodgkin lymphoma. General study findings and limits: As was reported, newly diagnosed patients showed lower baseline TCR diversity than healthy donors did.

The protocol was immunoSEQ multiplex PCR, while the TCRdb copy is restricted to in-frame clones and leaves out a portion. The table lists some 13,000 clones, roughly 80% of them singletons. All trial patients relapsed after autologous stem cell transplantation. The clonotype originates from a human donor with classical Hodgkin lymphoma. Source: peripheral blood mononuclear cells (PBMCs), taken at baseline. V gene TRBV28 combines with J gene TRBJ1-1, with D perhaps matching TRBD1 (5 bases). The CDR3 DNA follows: TGTGCCAGCAGTTTAGTTCTGGGGCAAGTTGAAGCTTTCTTT. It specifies CASSLVLGQVEAFF.